The present entry profiles one TCR beta chain with its context. Its antigen is not known. Primers: 60 Vbeta forward and 13 Jbeta reverse. Only in-frame clones appear in the TCRdb table, and some are missing; sequencing was by immunoSEQ multiplex PCR. This sample has about 130,000 clones, with roughly a tenth found just once. Trimming took 1 base from V and 3 from J; bases not matched to a gene: 8. Looked up from germline, CDR1 is SGHAT and CDR2 is FQNNGV. This CDR3 is built from 17 residues. The entry originates in a study of cytomegalovirus exposure and HLA in healthy donors. Overall study results and limits: Three CMV-associated chains proved CMV antigen-specific in vitro. Presence/absence analyses rested on an assumption that sequencing depth was roughly uniform across donors. An apparent linkage of common viral pathogens to several of the most significant clusters emerged in a later analysis.

This chain uses TRBV11-2 with TRBJ2-7; the match to TRBD2 covers 11 bases. The sequence was obtained from a woman aged 18-30 years in good health and CMV-seropositive. Sequenced material: PBMCs. As DNA, the CDR3 is TGTGCCAGCAGCTTAGTACTAGCGGGAGAAAAGAGCTACGAGCAGTACTTC. It is translated as CASSLVLAGEKSYEQYF.